These 19 T cell receptor beta chains originate from one sample sequenced in a study of T-cell reconstitution after alpha-beta-depleted transplantation in children. A library of TCRbeta sequences, prepared with unique molecular identifiers, was generated. TCRdb itself ran the PCR reads through MiXCR, one entry per CDR3 protein. The data show around 600,000 distinct CDR3 sequences, about 10% seen once. The sample consisted of PBMCs from the stem cell graft donor, taken from the stem cell graft. These receptors all stem from a human donor who donated a stem cell graft to a child with acute myeloid leukemia.

The sample holds a few counts of this clonotype. This sequence joins TRBV7-2 and TRBJ2-5, with 9 bases fitting TRBD2. The trim removed 3 bases at V and 6 bases at J, leaving 2 bases unmatched. The CDR3 covers 13 residues. The V gene's germline CDR1 is SGHTA and CDR2 FQGNSA. The CDR3 sequence: CASSFSGGKTQYF. CDR3 bases: TGTGCCAGCAGCTTTAGCGGGGGAAAGACCCAGTACTTC.

The genes are TRBV9 and TRBJ2-1; D is ambiguous. The CDR3 covers 14 residues. Germline V lookup: CDR1 SGDLS, CDR2 YYNGEE. Deletions cut 4 bases from V and 10 bases from J, with 18 bases between. The CDR3 DNA is TGTGCCAGCAGCTTAAGAGCGTTCCAGTGGGAGCAGTTCTTC. Translating it yields CASSLRAFQWEQFF.

This clonotype was counted ten times or more. The chain couples TRBV5-1 to TRBJ2-1; D is ambiguous. The CDR3 sequence is 15 residues long. Germline values: CDR1 SGHRS, CDR2 YFSETQ. Trimming removed 8 bases at V and 3 bases at J, with 18 bases between. CDR3 in amino acids: CARKLPRTDYNEQFF. CDR3 DNA sequence: TGCGCCAGGAAGCTGCCGAGGACCGACTACAATGAGCAGTTCTTC.

The rearrangement links TRBV18 to TRBJ2-7; possibly TRBD2 for D (6 bases). This CDR3 has 14 amino acids. CDR1 and CDR2 (germline): KGHSH, LQKENI. The germline V and J ends were trimmed by 1 base and 1 base, with 8 bases remaining between them. CDR3 coding DNA: TGTGCCAGCTCACCACAGGGGAGGTCCTACGAGCAGTACTTC. This gives the protein CASSPQGRSYEQYF.

Only a few counts were recorded for this clonotype. The chain is built from TRBV10-3 and TRBJ2-1; the match to TRBD2 covers 9 bases. Trimming at V came to 7 bases and at J to 10 bases, leaving 14 bases not matched to a gene. The CDR3 runs 15 residues. Per the germline V gene, CDR1 is ENHRY and CDR2 is SYGVKD. The CDR3 bases are TGTGCCATCACAGGTGAGGCTAGCGGGATCTTGGAGCAGTTCTTC. Residues: CAITGEASGILEQFF.

This clonotype was recorded a few times. The chain carries TRBV28 and TRBJ1-1, with D maybe TRBD1 (5 bases). Per germline, CDR1 MDHEN and CDR2 SYDVKM. The CDR3 consists of 14 residues. Deletions cut 7 bases from V and 0 bases from J, with 12 bases between. CDR3 sequence: CASIGGGLNTEAFF. CDR3 DNA: TGTGCCAGCATTGGGGGAGGTTTGAACACTGAAGCTTTCTTT.

This clonotype was seen many times. The CDR3 sequence: CSVVQGPGDTQYF. The CDR3 DNA reads TGCAGCGTTGTGCAGGGCCCGGGGGATACGCAGTATTTT. The chain joins TRBV29-1 to TRBJ2-3; D might be TRBD1 or TRBD2, each matching 5 bases. Germline V gives CDR1 SQVTM, CDR2 ANQGSEA. Trimming left V 4 bases short and J 6 bases short, with 14 bases between. The CDR3 totals 13 residues.

The chain has TRBV5-6 and TRBJ2-5, with 7 bases identical to TRBD2. CDR3 length: 16 amino acids. Germline loops: CDR1 SGHDT, CDR2 YYEEEE. After removal of 3 bases from V and 2 bases from J, the junction contained 10 bases not matched to a gene. DNA for the CDR3: TGTGCCAGCAGCTGGGTGGGACCTAGCGGACAAGAGACCCAGTACTTC. Amino acids: CASSWVGPSGQETQYF.

This clonotype has just a few counts. Germline is not matched at one junction end, which may reflect a read error. The J gene is TRBJ2-2, the V gene TRBV6-2 or TRBV6-3; 9 bases align to TRBD2. Germline V CDR1 and CDR2: MNHEY, SVGEGT. The CDR3 contains 17 residues. The CDR3 sequence is CASSYNAGGPKTGELFF. DNA for the CDR3: TGTGCCAGCAGTTACAACGCGGGAGGGCCGAAGACCGGGGAGCTGTTTTTT.

J is TRBJ2-7 and V is TRBV5-1; 8 nucleotides match TRBD2. With V trimmed by 3 bases and J by 5 bases, 4 bases remained unmatched. CDR1 and CDR2 from the germline V gene are SGHRS and YFSETQ. CDR3 size: 13 residues. The DNA of the CDR3 is TGCGCCAGCAGCTCAGCGGGAGTCAACGAGCAGTACTTC. Residues: CASSSAGVNEQYF.

There are many counts of this clonotype. J is TRBJ2-5 and V is TRBV12-3 or TRBV12-4; 8 positions agree with TRBD2. The V gene end was trimmed by 5 bases and the J gene end by 5 bases; junction bases not matched to a gene: 7. The CDR3 consists of 14 residues. DNA of the CDR3: TGTGCCAGCAGTCGAAGCGGGAGAACGGAGACCCAGTACTTC. It encodes CASSRSGRTETQYF.

This clonotype was picked up many times. This rearrangement joins TRBV20-1 to TRBJ2-3; TRBD1 agrees at 8 bases. Germline V gene lookup returns CDR1 DFQATT and CDR2 SNEGSKA (reference sequence). The V segment lost 6 bases and the J segment 4 bases; nucleotides outside the gene matches: 6. The CDR3 loop spans 13 amino acids. The CDR3 loop is CSAARTGPDTQYF. The CDR3 DNA follows: TGCAGTGCAGCCCGGACAGGGCCAGATACGCAGTATTTT.

This clonotype came up many times. The CDR3 region has the DNA TGTGCCAGCAGAAGTGCGGGGGGCAGGGGCACAGATACGCAGTATTTT. Amino acid sequence: CASRSAGGRGTDTQYF. The V call is TRBV7-9, the J call TRBJ2-3; 8 nucleotides match TRBD2. From germline, CDR1 is SEHNR and CDR2 FQNEAQ (reference sequence). CDR3 length: 16 amino acids. Trimming took 6 bases from V and 1 from J; bases not matched to a gene: 9.

This clonotype occurred once. This chain uses TRBV6-1 with TRBJ2-5; 7 nucleotides agree with TRBD2. Germline V gene sequence: CDR1 MNHNS, CDR2 SASEGT. The V segment lost 5 bases and the J segment 4 bases; nucleotides outside the gene matches: 16. This CDR3 is built from 17 residues. The CDR3 DNA is TGTGCCAGCAGTAGAGGGATCGGCGGGAGAGGAGTAGAGACCCAGTACTTC. Amino acids: CASSRGIGGRGVETQYF.

This clonotype has more than one count but fewer than ten. The CDR3 coding sequence is TGCAGTGCTAGAAGGGGGACTCTTTCCACAGATACGCAGTATTTT. Translation gives CSARRGTLSTDTQYF. The chain carries TRBV20-1 and TRBJ2-3; the D gene could be TRBD1 or TRBD2 (6 bases each). There are 15 residues in the CDR3. CDR1 and CDR2 (germline): DFQATT, SNEGSKA (reference sequence). Trimming took off 2 bases at V and 2 bases at J, with 14 bases between the two ends.

This clonotype has at least ten counts. The rearrangement links TRBV5-6 to TRBJ2-1; TRBD2 is a possible D gene (5 bases). The germline CDR1 and CDR2 sequences are SGHDT and YYEEEE. The CDR3 is made up of 15 amino acids. Trimming pared 0 bases from V and 1 base from J, leaving 8 bases between. This CDR3 is CASSLGGPSYNEQFF. In DNA form, the CDR3 reads TGTGCCAGCAGCTTGGGCGGGCCTTCCTACAATGAGCAGTTCTTC.

A few counts support this clonotype. The chain combines TRBV6-5 with TRBJ2-1, with D hard to call. This CDR3 is built from 17 residues. Germline V gene lookup returns CDR1 MNHEY and CDR2 SVGAGI. V shed 0 bases and J shed 10 bases, with 22 bases lying between them. CDR3 protein: CASSYSSRGSVRSEQFF. For the CDR3, the DNA is TGTGCCAGCAGTTACTCGAGTCGTGGTAGTGTACGGAGCGAGCAGTTCTTC.

In this sample, this clonotype turned up a few times. The CDR3 loop reads CASRRGNQETQYF. Here the CDR3 DNA reads TGTGCCAGCAGGAGGGGGAACCAAGAGACCCAGTACTTC. The V call is TRBV11-2, the J call TRBJ2-5; TRBD1 is a possible D gene (6 bases). V lost 6 bases, J lost 0 bases, and 8 bases lay in between. The CDR3 has 13 residues. Germline V CDR1 and CDR2: SGHAT, FQNNGV.

This clonotype was picked up many times. The rearrangement uses TRBV10-3 and TRBJ2-1; tentative D call: TRBD1 (6 bases). CDR1 and CDR2 (germline): ENHRY, SYGVKD. V lost 7 bases, J lost 13 bases, and 17 bases lay in between. The CDR3 runs 12 residues. The chain's CDR3 is CAITTTRGTQFF. For the CDR3, the DNA is TGTGCCATCACCACCACGAGGGGGACCCAGTTCTTC.